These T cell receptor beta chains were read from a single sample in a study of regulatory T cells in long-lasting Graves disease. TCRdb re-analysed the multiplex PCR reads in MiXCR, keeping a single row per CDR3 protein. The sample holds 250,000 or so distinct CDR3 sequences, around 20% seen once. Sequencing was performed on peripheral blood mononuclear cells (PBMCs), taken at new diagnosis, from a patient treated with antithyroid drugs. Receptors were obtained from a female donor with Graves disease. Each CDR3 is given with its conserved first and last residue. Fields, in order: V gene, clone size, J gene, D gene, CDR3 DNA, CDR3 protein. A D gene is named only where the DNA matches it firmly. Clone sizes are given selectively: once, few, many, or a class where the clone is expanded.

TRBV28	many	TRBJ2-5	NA	TGTGCCAGCAGTTTATGGGGGGGGCCGCTCAGAGAGACCCAGTACTTC	CASSLWGGPLRETQYF
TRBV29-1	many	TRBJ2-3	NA	TGCAGCGTCATATTCGGACGGGCTAGGGGGGATACGCAGTATTTT	CSVIFGRARGDTQYF
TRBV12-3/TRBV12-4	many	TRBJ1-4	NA	TGTGCCAGCAGGGTGACTGCAACTAATGAAAAACTGTTTTTT	CASRVTATNEKLFF
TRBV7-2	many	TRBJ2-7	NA	TGTGCCAGCAGCTCCCCAGGGATCCACGAGCAGTACTTC	CASSSPGIHEQYF
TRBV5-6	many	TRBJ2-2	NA	TGTGCCAGCAGCTTGGGGACAGAAAACACCGGGGAGCTGTTTTTT	CASSLGTENTGELFF
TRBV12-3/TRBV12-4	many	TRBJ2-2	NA	TGTGCCAGCAGTCTCACACTAGCATCCCCTGGGGAGCTGTTTTTT	CASSLTLASPGELFF
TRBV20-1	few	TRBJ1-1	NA	TGCAGTGCTAGAGATTTCTCCGGGGGGCTGGACACTGAAGCTTTCTTT	CSARDFSGGLDTEAFF
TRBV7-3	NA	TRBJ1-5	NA	TGTGCCAGCAGCTTAGGGCCCAATCAGCACCAGCATTTT	CASSLGPNQHQHF
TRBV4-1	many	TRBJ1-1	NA	TGCGCCAGCAGCCGATACTCAGGGGATCCTAACACTGAAGCTTTCTTT	CASSRYSGDPNTEAFF
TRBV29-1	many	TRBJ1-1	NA	NA	CSVEFAAGTFF
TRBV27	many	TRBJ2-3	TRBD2	TGTGCCAGCAGTTTACTAGCGGGGAGGAGAACAGATACGCAGTATTTT	CASSLLAGRRTDTQYF
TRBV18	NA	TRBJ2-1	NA	TGTGCCAGCACTCACTCGGGTGAGCAGTTCTTC	CASTHSGEQFF
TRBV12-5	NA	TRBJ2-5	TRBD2	TGTGCTAGTGGTTTGACCGGGACTAGCGGGATGGGGGAGACCCAGTACTTC	CASGLTGTSGMGETQYF
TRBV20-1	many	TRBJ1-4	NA	TGCAGTGCCGTAGGCTCTAATGAAAAACTGTTTTTT	CSAVGSNEKLFF
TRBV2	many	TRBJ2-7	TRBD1	TGTGCCAGCAGTGAAGAGGGGACAGGGTATCTCTACGAGCAGTACTTC	CASSEEGTGYLYEQYF
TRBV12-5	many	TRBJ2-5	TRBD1	TGTGCTAGTGGTCAGACAGGGCTGGAGACCCAGTACTTC	CASGQTGLETQYF
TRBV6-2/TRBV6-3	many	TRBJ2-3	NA	TGTGCCAGCAGCCGTAACTCGCCGGGACAACACACAGATACGCAGTATTTT	CASSRNSPGQHTDTQYF
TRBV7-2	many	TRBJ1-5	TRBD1	TGTGCCAGCAGCTACGACAGGGCGAGCAATCAGCCCCAGCATTTT	CASSYDRASNQPQHF
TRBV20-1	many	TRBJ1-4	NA	TGCAGTGCTTCCCCCGGGGGGCGCGGTGAAAAACTGTTTTTT	CSASPGGRGEKLFF
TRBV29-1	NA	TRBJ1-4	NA	TGCAGCGTTGTTTCGTTGGAAGATGAAAAACTGTTTTTT	CSVVSLEDEKLFF
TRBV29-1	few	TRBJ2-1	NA	TGCAGCGCAGCCCGGAGACTGGCGACTGAGCAGTTCTTC	CSAARRLATEQFF
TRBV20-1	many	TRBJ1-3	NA	TGCAGTGCTCCCGGCAATTGGGGGTCGGACTCTGGAAACACCATATATTTT	CSAPGNWGSDSGNTIYF
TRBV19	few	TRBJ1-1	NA	TGTGCCAGTGGGACCGGGACGAACACTGAAGCTTTCTTT	CASGTGTNTEAFF
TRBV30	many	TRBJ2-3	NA	TGTGCCTGGAGTGTCGGGACACTCAGCACAGATACGCAGTATTTT	CAWSVGTLSTDTQYF
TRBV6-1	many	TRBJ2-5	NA	TGTGCCAGCAGTGAAGTATGGCAAGAGACCCAGTACTTC	CASSEVWQETQYF
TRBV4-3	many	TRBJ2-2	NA	TGCGCCAGCAGCCAAGAGGGGTTTTCGAACACCGGGGAGCTGTTTTTT	CASSQEGFSNTGELFF
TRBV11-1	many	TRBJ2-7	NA	TGTGCCAGCAGCCCCCGGGACGGGCCCTACGAGCAGTACTTC	CASSPRDGPYEQYF
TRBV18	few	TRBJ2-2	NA	TGTGCCAGCTCACCACCATTAACCCAGGGCCCCGGGGAGCTGTTTTTT	CASSPPLTQGPGELFF
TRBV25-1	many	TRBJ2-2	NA	TGTGCCAGCACCCCGTGGGAGTCGAACACCGGGGAGCTGTTTTTT	CASTPWESNTGELFF
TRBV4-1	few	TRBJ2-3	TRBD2	TGCGCCAGCAGCCAGTTACTAGCGGGTGGATCGAGCACAGATACGCAGTATTTT	CASSQLLAGGSSTDTQYF
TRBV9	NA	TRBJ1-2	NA	TGTGCCAGCAGCGTAGCCCAGGGTAACCATGGCTACACCTTC	CASSVAQGNHGYTF
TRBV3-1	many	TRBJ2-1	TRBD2	TGTGCCAGCAGCCAAGCCTTGGGGAGGGCTGAGCAGTTCTTC	CASSQALGRAEQFF
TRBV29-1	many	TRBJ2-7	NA	TGCAGCGTTGGGGACCGAAGGGTGGAGTACTTC	CSVGDRRVEYF
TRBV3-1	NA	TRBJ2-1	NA	TGTGCCAGCAGCCAAGAGGCGGGACGGGAGCAGTTCTTC	CASSQEAGREQFF
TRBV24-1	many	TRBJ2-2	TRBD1	TGTGCCACCAGTGATCGGAGGGGACAGGCCTACACCGGGGAGCTGTTTTTT	CATSDRRGQAYTGELFF
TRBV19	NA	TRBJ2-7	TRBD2	TGTGCCAGTAGCCTGGAGCAGGGAGGGCCGAGCTCCTACGAGCAGTACTTC	CASSLEQGGPSSYEQYF
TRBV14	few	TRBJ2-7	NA	TGTGCCAGCGCACAGGGCTACGAGCAGTACTTC	CASAQGYEQYF
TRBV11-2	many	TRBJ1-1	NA	TGTGCCAGCAGCTTTTCCGAGGCAGCTTTCTTT	CASSFSEAAFF
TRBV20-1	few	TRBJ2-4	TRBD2	TGCAGTGCTAGAGATTCAACTAGCGGGGGCCCCGGAAACATTCAGTACTTC	CSARDSTSGGPGNIQYF
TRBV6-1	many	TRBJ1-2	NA	TGTGCCAGCAGTGAAGGGCCACAACTCAACTATGGCTACACCTTC	CASSEGPQLNYGYTF
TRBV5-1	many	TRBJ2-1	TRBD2	TGCGCCAGCAGCTCCTTGACTAGCGGGGGCAACAATGAGCAGTTCTTC	CASSSLTSGGNNEQFF
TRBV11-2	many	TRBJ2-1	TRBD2	TGTGCCAGCAGCGGAGGCGGGACTAGCGGGGTGAATGAGCAGTTCTTC	CASSGGGTSGVNEQFF
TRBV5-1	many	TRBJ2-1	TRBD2	TGCGCCAGCGGGACTAGCGGGATCAATGAGCAGTTCTTC	CASGTSGINEQFF
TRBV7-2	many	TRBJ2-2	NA	TGTGCCAGCAGCTTAGGGACATCCAACACCGGGGAGCTGTTTTTT	CASSLGTSNTGELFF
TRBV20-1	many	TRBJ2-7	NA	TGCAGTGCCACCACCGAGACAGGCTCCAATTTACGCGAGCAGTACTTC	CSATTETGSNLREQYF
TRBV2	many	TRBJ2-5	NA	TGTGCCAGTGAGCCCGGGACAAAAGAGACCCAGTACTTC	CASEPGTKETQYF
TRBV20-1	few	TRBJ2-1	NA	TGCAGTGCACTAACCGGACTGCCAGGGTCCTACAATGAGCAGTTCTTC	CSALTGLPGSYNEQFF
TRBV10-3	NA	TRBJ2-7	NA	TGTGCCATCAGTGAGGAGGGCAGTCAGTCGAACGGGCAGTGCTTC	CAISEEGSQSNGQCF
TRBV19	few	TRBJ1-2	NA	TGTGCCAGTAGTATAGTTTCCGACGGGTTCTATGGCTACACCTTC	CASSIVSDGFYGYTF